The 11 T cell receptor beta chains reported below all come from one sample, sequenced in a study of shared clonotypes between healthy human individuals. The naive CD8 subset, CD45RO-negative cells positively selected for CCR7, excluded terminally differentiated effector memory CD45RA+ cells. The data were produced by immunoSEQ multiplex PCR, yet TCRdb's version contains in-frame clones alone and is incomplete. Found here are 800,000 or so clones, around 96% of them singletons; the top ten hold about 0.25%. The sequenced material came from naive CD8+ T cells sorted from blood. These receptors all come from a young man in good health.

The chain has TRBV18 and TRBJ2-1; 8 bases are a match to TRBD2. The trim removed 5 bases at V and 7 bases at J, leaving 10 bases unmatched. This CDR3 spans 15 amino acids. Germline CDR1 KGHSH, CDR2 LQKENI. CDR3 residues: CASSVSAGGENEQFF. In nucleotides, the CDR3 is TGTGCCAGCTCAGTTTCGGCGGGAGGTGAAAATGAGCAGTTCTTC.

This chain joins TRBV30 and TRBJ2-1; weak D call: TRBD2 (6 bases). The CDR3 is made up of 14 amino acids. Germline-derived CDR1 and CDR2 are GTSNPN and SVGIG (reference sequence). V lost 5 bases and J lost 3, with 14 bases in between. The chain's CDR3 is CAWATSLGYNEQFF. For the CDR3, the DNA is TGTGCCTGGGCCACTAGCTTGGGCTACAATGAGCAGTTCTTC.

The J gene is TRBJ2-5, the V gene TRBV28; unclear D gene. CDR1 is MDHEN and CDR2 is SYDVKM in the germline V gene. The CDR3 loop spans 13 amino acids. Trimming pared 4 bases from V and 5 bases from J, leaving 11 bases between. The CDR3 loop reads CASSSTNSETQYF. The CDR3 DNA reads TGTGCCAGCAGTTCCACGAACTCGGAGACCCAGTACTTC.

The V gene is TRBV6-1, the J gene TRBJ1-1; D call uncertain. CDR1 is MNHNS, CDR2 SASEGT, per germline. The CDR3 consists of 15 residues. Trimming took 2 bases from V and 1 from J, leaving 11 bases between them. The CDR3 DNA reads TGTGCCAGCAGTGAAATTGGTGCAGAGAACACTGAAGCTTTCTTT. The encoded protein is CASSEIGAENTEAFF.

This rearrangement joins TRBV10-3 to TRBJ2-1; TRBD1 agrees at 9 bases. The CDR3 runs 15 residues. CDR1 is ENHRY and CDR2 is SYGVKD in the germline V gene. The junction had 7 bases not matched to a gene; V was cut back by 7 bases and J by 3 bases. The CDR3 DNA sequence: TGTGCCATCACAACCGGGACAGGGTACTACAATGAGCAGTTCTTC. Amino acid sequence: CAITTGTGYYNEQFF.

CDR3 sequence reads: CASSQDLLGLGDLNTGELFF. Written as DNA, the CDR3 is TGCGCCAGCAGCCAAGATCTTTTAGGATTAGGGGATCTGAACACCGGGGAGCTGTTTTTT. The chain couples TRBV4-1 to TRBJ2-2; tentatively, D is TRBD1 (5 bases). The CDR3 consists of 20 residues. Germline V gene data show CDR1 as MGHRA and CDR2 as YSYEKL. V was clipped by 0 bases and J by 1 base, with 21 bases between them.

The chain carries TRBV27 and TRBJ2-5; tentatively, D is TRBD1 or TRBD2 (7 bases each). This CDR3 has 14 residues. Germline-derived CDR1 and CDR2 are MNHEY and SMNVEV (reference sequence). With 4 bases removed from V and 5 bases from J, the gap between germline ends came to 14 bases. The CDR3: CASSSRQGGETQYF. The DNA of the CDR3 is TGTGCCAGCAGTTCCCGACAGGGAGGGGAGACCCAGTACTTC.

Comment on this clone: Other nucleotide sequences from this sample produce the same CDR3. This rearrangement joins TRBV11-2 to TRBJ2-7; D is uncertain. The germline V gene encodes CDR1 SGHAT and CDR2 FQNNGV. CDR3 length: 11 amino acids. Trimming took off 4 bases at V and 4 bases at J, with 5 bases between the two ends. The chain's CDR3 is CASSSRYEQYF. The CDR3 region has the DNA TGTGCCAGCAGCTCCCGGTACGAGCAGTACTTC.

The chain joins TRBV9 to TRBJ2-7; TRBD2 aligns across 11 bases. Unmatched junction bases numbered 4, after V lost 2 bases and J lost 6 bases. There are 14 residues in the CDR3. Germline-derived CDR1 and CDR2 are SGDLS and YYNGEE. DNA for the CDR3: TGTGCCAGCAGCGTGACTAGCGGGACACCCGAGCAGTACTTC. This translates into CASSVTSGTPEQYF.

This chain uses TRBV11-2 with TRBJ2-1; 8 bases match TRBD2. In germline, CDR1 is SGHAT, CDR2 FQNNGV. This CDR3 is built from 15 residues. Trimming at V came to 4 bases and at J to 5 bases, leaving 7 bases not matched to a gene. The CDR3 is CASSWPGLGDNEQFF. The CDR3 nucleotides are TGTGCCAGCAGCTGGCCGGGACTAGGGGACAATGAGCAGTTCTTC.

The chain combines TRBV5-1 with TRBJ2-5, with TRBD1 identical over 8 bases. V was clipped by 4 bases and J by 4 bases; unmatched bases: 12. Germline V gene lookup returns CDR1 SGHRS and CDR2 YFSETQ. CDR3 length: 16 residues. CDR3 DNA sequence: TGCGCCAGCAGCCCTACCCGGACAGGGTTAGGAGAGACCCAGTACTTC. Its protein product is CASSPTRTGLGETQYF.